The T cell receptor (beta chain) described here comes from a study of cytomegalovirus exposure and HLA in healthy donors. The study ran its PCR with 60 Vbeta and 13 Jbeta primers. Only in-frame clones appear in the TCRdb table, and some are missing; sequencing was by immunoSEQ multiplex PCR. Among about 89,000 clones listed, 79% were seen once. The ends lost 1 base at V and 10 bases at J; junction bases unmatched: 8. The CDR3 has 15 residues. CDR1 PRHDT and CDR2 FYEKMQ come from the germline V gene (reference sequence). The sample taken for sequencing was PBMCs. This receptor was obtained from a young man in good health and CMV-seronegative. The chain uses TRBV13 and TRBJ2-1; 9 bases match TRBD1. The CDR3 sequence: CASSLEGQGTSEQFF. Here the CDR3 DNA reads TGTGCCAGCAGCTTAGAGGGACAGGGTACAAGCGAGCAGTTCTTC.